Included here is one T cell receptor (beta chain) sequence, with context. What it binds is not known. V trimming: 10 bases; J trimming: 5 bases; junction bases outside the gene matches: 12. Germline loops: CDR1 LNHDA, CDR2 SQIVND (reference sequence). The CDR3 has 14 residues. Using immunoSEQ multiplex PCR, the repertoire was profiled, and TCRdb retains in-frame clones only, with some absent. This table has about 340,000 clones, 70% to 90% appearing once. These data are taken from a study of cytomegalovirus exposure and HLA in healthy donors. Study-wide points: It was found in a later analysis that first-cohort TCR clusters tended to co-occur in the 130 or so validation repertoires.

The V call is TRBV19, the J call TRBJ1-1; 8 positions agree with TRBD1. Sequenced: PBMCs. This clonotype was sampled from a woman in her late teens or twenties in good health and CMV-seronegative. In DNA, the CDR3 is TGTGCCACCCTCAGGGGGCCCGATGGAACTGAAGCTTTCTTT. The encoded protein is CATLRGPDGTEAFF.